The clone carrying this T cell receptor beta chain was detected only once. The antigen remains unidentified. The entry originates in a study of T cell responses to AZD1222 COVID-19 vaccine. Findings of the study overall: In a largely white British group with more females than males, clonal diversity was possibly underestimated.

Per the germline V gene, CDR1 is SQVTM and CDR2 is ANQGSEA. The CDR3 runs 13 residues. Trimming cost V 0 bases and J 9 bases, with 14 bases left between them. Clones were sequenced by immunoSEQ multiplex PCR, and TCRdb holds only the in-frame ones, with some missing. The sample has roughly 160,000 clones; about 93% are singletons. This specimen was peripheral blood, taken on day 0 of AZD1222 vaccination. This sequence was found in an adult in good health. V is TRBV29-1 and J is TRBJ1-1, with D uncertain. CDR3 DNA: TGCAGCGTTGAAGATGCAATGGCAGGACAAGCTTTCTTT. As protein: CSVEDAMAGQAFF.